The 3 T cell receptor beta chains given below trace back to one sample, sequenced in a study of T cell responses to AZD1222 COVID-19 vaccine. Assay: immunoSEQ multiplex PCR; the TCRdb copy retains only in-frame clones and omits some. The table has 69,000 or so clones, more than 75% seen once. Sequenced here: peripheral blood, sampled 28 days after the second dose of the MenACWY control vaccine. These receptors all come from an adult who received the MenACWY meningococcal vaccine as a control.

The rearrangement joins TRBV21-1 to TRBJ2-7; TRBD2 was called by the table and not checked on the DNA. TRBV21-1 constitutes a pseudogene. This CDR3 is built from 16 residues. In DNA, the CDR3 is TGTGCCAGCAGCACGGCGGCGCGGGGAAGCTTCTACGAGCAGTACTTC. Encoded protein: CASSTAARGSFYEQYF.

This chain uses TRBV7-2 with TRBJ1-3; D not certain. V gave up 5 bases and J gave up 0 bases, with 14 bases separating them. Germline CDR1 and CDR2: SGHTA and FQGNSA. CDR3 length equals 16 residues. The CDR3 DNA sequence: TGTGCCAGCAGCCCCCACCGAGAAAGCTCTGGAAACACCATATATTTT. Amino acid sequence: CASSPHRESSGNTIYF.

The chain has TRBV27 and TRBJ2-2; D tentatively reads TRBD1 or TRBD2 (5 bases each). CDR3 length: 15 residues. Trimming pared 6 bases from V and 2 bases from J, leaving 13 bases between. Germline CDR1 is MNHEY and CDR2 is SMNVEV (reference sequence). The CDR3 bases are TGTGCCAGCAGCCCCGGGACGGACAACACCGGGGAGCTGTTTTTT. Translated, it gives CASSPGTDNTGELFF.